The 5 T cell receptor beta chains in this list originate from one sample, sequenced in a study of response to subunit inactivated influenza vaccine. TCRdb recomputed calls from the RT-PCR reads with MiXCR, one row per CDR3 protein. Here the sample spans about 650,000 distinct CDR3 sequences, less than 20% being singletons. Material: PBMCs from blood, obtained 11 to 12 days after vaccination. Every receptor here comes from a man aged 50 to 60 who received an inactivated influenza vaccine.

This rearrangement joins TRBV7-9 to TRBJ1-2, with D tentatively TRBD1 (6 bases). This CDR3 has 12 amino acids. Germline-derived CDR1 and CDR2 are SEHNR and FQNEAQ (reference sequence). The V end was cut by 8 bases, the J end by 0 bases, with 7 bases between. CDR3 nucleotide sequence: TGTGCCAGCGGACAGACTAACTATGGCTACACCTTC. Translation gives CASGQTNYGYTF.

V and J are TRBV4-1 and TRBJ1-2; no reliable D call. Germline V gene lookup returns CDR1 MGHRA and CDR2 YSYEKL. The CDR3 spans 15 residues. The V gene lost 1 base and the J gene lost 6 bases, with 15 bases spanning the gap. The CDR3 reads CASSQVWARSDGYTF. CDR3 bases: TGCGCCAGCAGCCAAGTCTGGGCCCGCTCGGATGGCTACACCTTC.

This clonotype occurred a few times. J is TRBJ2-1 and V is TRBV2; TRBD2 aligns across 9 bases. The CDR3 contains 12 residues. V dropped 6 bases and J dropped 14; count of bases not matched to a gene: 8. Germline V gene sequence: CDR1 SNHLY, CDR2 FYNNEI. The CDR3 spells CASSGGGASEFF. Here the CDR3 DNA reads TGTGCCAGCAGCGGCGGGGGGGCCTCTGAGTTCTTC.

As to this clonotype: A read error is possible here, since a much larger clone lies one base away. The chain couples TRBV2 to TRBJ2-1; possible D gene TRBD2, 5 bases. This CDR3 is built from 13 residues. V lost 5 bases to trimming and J lost 2 bases, with 7 bases between them. Germline-derived CDR1 and CDR2 are SNHLY and FYNNEI. CDR3 region: CASSTGAYNEQFF. The CDR3 DNA reads as TGTGCCAGCAGTACCGGGGCCTACAATGAGCAGTTCTTC.

The V gene is TRBV3-1, the J gene TRBJ1-5; D remains unclear. Trimming stripped 0 bases from V and 5 bases from J, with 8 bases between. The CDR3 covers 14 residues. The germline V gene encodes CDR1 LGHDT and CDR2 YNNKEL (reference sequence). The CDR3 here is CASSQDRIDQPQHF. The CDR3 DNA follows: TGTGCCAGCAGCCAAGATCGTATTGATCAGCCCCAGCATTTT.